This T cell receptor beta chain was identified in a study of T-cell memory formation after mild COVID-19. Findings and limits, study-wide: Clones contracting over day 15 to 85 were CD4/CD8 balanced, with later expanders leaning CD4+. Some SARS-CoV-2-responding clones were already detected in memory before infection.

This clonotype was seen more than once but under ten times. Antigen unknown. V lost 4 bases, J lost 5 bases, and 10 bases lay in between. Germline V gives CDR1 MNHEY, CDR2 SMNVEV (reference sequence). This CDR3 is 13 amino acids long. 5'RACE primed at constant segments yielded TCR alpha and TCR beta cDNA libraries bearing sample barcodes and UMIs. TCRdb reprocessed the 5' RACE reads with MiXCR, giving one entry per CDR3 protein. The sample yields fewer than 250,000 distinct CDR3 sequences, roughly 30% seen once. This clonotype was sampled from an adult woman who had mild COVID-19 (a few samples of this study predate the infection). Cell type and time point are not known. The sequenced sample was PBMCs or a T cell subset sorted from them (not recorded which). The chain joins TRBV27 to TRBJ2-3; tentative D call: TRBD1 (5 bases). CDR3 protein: CASSSREGDTQYF. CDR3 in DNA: TGTGCCAGCAGTTCCAGGGAAGGAGATACGCAGTATTTT.